This TCR delta chain was identified during a study of gamma-delta chains in newborns, infants, children. Study-wide background: Innate gammadelta T cells reportedly expand polyclonally right after birth, driven by microbial exposure, per the title.

TCRdb reanalysed the reads with CATT. The sample includes 9,500 to 12,000 delta-chain clones, approximately 9.7% of them seen just once. The CDR3 sequence is 19 residues long. This clone showed up just once. The J gene was recorded as TRDJ3; no V gene was called; the table's D gene call, TRDD3, was not cross checked with the DNA. The sequenced sample was blood. The source of this sequence is a child who was a newborn, infant or young child, either healthy, febrile or measles-vaccinated (not recorded which). The CDR3 DNA sequence: TGTGCCTGTGACAAACTGGGGGATACTAGCCCCTGGGACACCCGACAGATGTTTTTC. It encodes CACDKLGDTSPWDTRQMFF.